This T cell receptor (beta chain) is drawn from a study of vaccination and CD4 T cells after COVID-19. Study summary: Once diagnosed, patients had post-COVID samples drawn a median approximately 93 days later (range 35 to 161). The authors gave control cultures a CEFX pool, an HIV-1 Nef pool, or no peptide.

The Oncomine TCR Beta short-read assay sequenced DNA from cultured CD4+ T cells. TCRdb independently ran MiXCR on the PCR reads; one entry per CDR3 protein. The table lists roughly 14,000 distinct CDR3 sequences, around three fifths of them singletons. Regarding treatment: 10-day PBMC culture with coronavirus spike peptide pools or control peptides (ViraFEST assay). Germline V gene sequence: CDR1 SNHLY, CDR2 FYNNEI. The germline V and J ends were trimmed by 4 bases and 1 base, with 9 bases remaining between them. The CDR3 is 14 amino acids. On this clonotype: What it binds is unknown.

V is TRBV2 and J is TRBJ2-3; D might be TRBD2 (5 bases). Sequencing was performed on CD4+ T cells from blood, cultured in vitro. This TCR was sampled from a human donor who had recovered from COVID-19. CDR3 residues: CASSAGLGTDTQYF. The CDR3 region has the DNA TGTGCCAGCAGTGCAGGACTCGGCACAGATACGCAGTATTTT.